The clone carrying this T cell receptor beta chain was observed a few times. Its antigen is unidentified. This entry belongs to a study of T cells in Graves' hyperthyroidism and ophthalmopathy. Study-level findings and limits: Most thyroid clonotypes expanded above 0.001 appeared in blood too. Ophthalmopathy and stable hyperthyroidism were separated by a 13 V-J model.

From RNA transcripts, TCR beta CDR3 regions were amplified. The HTBI primer set drove a first-round RT-PCR of the TCR CDR3. MiXCR was run by TCRdb on the multiplex PCR reads, yielding one entry per CDR3 protein. Of about 700,000 distinct CDR3 sequences listed, around 15% are singletons. The V gene's germline CDR1 is MNHEY and CDR2 SVGAGI. The CDR3 is made up of 14 amino acids. V lost 7 bases and J lost 3, with 15 bases in between. Calling Graves' hyperthyroidism stable meant ophthalmopathy did not progress within 18 months. Patients were excluded because of uncontrolled infection, other autoimmune disease, pregnancy or lactation.

The TCR sequence derives from a woman between 18 and 29 years old with Graves' hyperthyroidism. This rearrangement joins TRBV6-5 to TRBJ1-1; possibly TRBD1 for D (6 bases). The specimen was blood. CDR3 sequence: CASKLNREYTEAFF. CDR3 nucleotides: TGTGCCAGCAAGTTGAACAGGGAGTACACTGAAGCTTTCTTT.